Below are 8 T cell receptor beta chains sequenced from a single sample in a study of shared clonotypes between healthy human individuals. Sequencing used immunoSEQ multiplex PCR; TCRdb keeps in-frame clones, though not all of them. The sample records about 690,000 clones, roughly 91% being singletons. The sample comprised memory CD8+ T cells from PBMCs. Subset meaning: CD45RO+ cells pooled with CCR7-negative TemRA cells. The receptors shown here come from a man younger than 35 in good health. Some clones in this sample may be carry-over from other donors' samples.

The chain combines TRBV27 with TRBJ2-3; 9 bases map to TRBD2. The CDR3 length is 16 residues. J lost 2 bases, V lost 5 bases, and 8 bases had no gene match. Germline V gene lookup returns CDR1 MNHEY and CDR2 SMNVEV (reference sequence). CDR3 in amino acids: CASSLLAGVHTDTQYF. The CDR3 DNA sequence: TGTGCCAGCAGTCTGTTAGCGGGAGTGCACACAGATACGCAGTATTTT.

The chain links TRBV5-4 to TRBJ2-7, with D possibly TRBD2 on 6 matching bases. The V gene lost 0 bases and the J gene lost 5 bases, with 12 bases spanning the gap. The CDR3 loop spans 14 amino acids. The V gene's germline CDR1 is SGHNT and CDR2 YYREEE (reference sequence). CDR3 loop: CASSLGLEAHEQYF. In DNA, the CDR3 is TGTGCCAGCAGCTTGGGACTAGAGGCCCACGAGCAGTACTTC.

This chain connects TRBV29-1 to TRBJ1-2; D remains ambiguous. This CDR3 spans 14 amino acids. Trimming took 5 bases from V and 3 from J, leaving 16 bases between them. Germline V gives CDR1 SQVTM, CDR2 ANQGSEA. In DNA, the CDR3 is TGCAGCGTTAATATGCAGGCCAGCTACTATGGCTACACCTTC. Translation: CSVNMQASYYGYTF.

This clone turned up a few times. Other DNA sequences from this sample encode an identical CDR3 as well. V usage is TRBV28 and J usage is TRBJ1-5; D possibly corresponds to TRBD1 (5 bases). The CDR3 contains 14 residues. Germline CDR1 MDHEN, CDR2 SYDVKM. Trimming shortened V by 2 bases and J by 4 bases, and 9 bases separated the two germline ends. In nucleotides, the CDR3 is TGTGCCAGCAGTTTACTGGGGGGAAATCAGCCCCAGCATTTT. It translates to CASSLLGGNQPQHF.

The V and J genes are TRBV13 and TRBJ2-1; D is uncertain. The germline V gene encodes CDR1 PRHDT and CDR2 FYEKMQ (reference sequence). Trimming pared 10 bases from V and 6 bases from J, leaving 16 bases between. This CDR3 region has 13 residues. CDR3 sequence (DNA): TGTGCCACGACCCTGCTAACCCGCAATGAGCAGTTCTTC. It specifies CATTLLTRNEQFF.

J is TRBJ2-3 and V is TRBV7-9, with TRBD2 matching over 9 bases. Germline values: CDR1 SEHNR, CDR2 FQNEAQ (reference sequence). The CDR3 runs 15 residues. V gave up 1 base and J gave up 2 bases; unmatched junction bases: 1. The CDR3 bases are TGTGCCAGCAGCTTAGGGACTAGCGTCACAGATACGCAGTATTTT. It encodes CASSLGTSVTDTQYF.

A word on this clone: The sample has other DNA sequences that encode this CDR3 too. The gene calls are TRBV7-9 and TRBJ1-1; 8 nucleotides align to TRBD1. V shed 5 bases and J 0 bases; nucleotides not matched to a gene: 2. CDR3 length: 14 amino acids. CDR1 and CDR2 from the germline V gene are SEHNR and FQNEAQ (reference sequence). CDR3 region: CASSLDRVNTEAFF. CDR3 nucleotide sequence: TGTGCCAGCAGCCTGGACAGGGTGAACACTGAAGCTTTCTTT.

This chain links TRBV27 with TRBJ1-5; the D is unclear. Germline assignment: CDR1 MNHEY and CDR2 SMNVEV (reference sequence). This CDR3 comprises 14 residues. V was trimmed by 8 bases and J by 3 bases, leaving 14 bases between them. CDR3 protein: CASASGQNNQPQHF. CDR3 nucleotides: TGTGCCAGCGCCAGCGGGCAGAACAATCAGCCCCAGCATTTT.